These 13 T cell receptor beta chains came from one sample sequenced in a study of T cell responses to AZD1222 COVID-19 vaccine. Assay used: immunoSEQ multiplex PCR; TCRdb lists only in-frame clones, some missing. The sample shows about 110,000 clones, about nine tenths of them seen only once. The material was peripheral blood, obtained on day 0 of AZD1222 vaccination. These receptors all come from an adult in good health.

As DNA, the CDR3 is TGTGCCAGCAGCTCCCTCCCCGGGTCGTGGGAGACCCAGTACTTC. This gives the protein CASSSLPGSWETQYF. The V call is TRBV7-2, the J call TRBJ2-5, with D unclear. Between the trimmed V and J ends, which lost 4 bases and 5 bases, there was a span of 17 bases. This CDR3 is built from 15 residues. The germline gives CDR1 SGHTA, CDR2 FQGNSA. Full variable domain (remainder filled in from reference TRBV7-2 and TRBJ2-5): GAGVSQSPSNKVTEKGKDVELRCDPISGHTALYWYRQSLGQGLEFLIYFQGNSAPDKSGLPSDRFSAERTGGSVSTLTIQRTQQEDSAVYLCASSSLPGSWETQYFGPGTRLLVL.

This clone was counted only a few times. J is TRBJ2-1 and V is TRBV11-2; TRBD1 agrees at 10 bases. Germline values: CDR1 SGHAT, CDR2 FQNNGV. V dropped 4 bases and J dropped 6; count of bases not matched to a gene: 3. This CDR3 contains 14 residues. CDR3 DNA sequence: TGTGCCAGCAGCTCCGGGACAGGGGTCAATGAGCAGTTCTTC. Encoded protein: CASSSGTGVNEQFF.

In this sample, this clone turned up a few times. The rearrangement links TRBV4-3 to TRBJ1-5, with a weak D call TRBD1 (5 bases). The V and J ends lost 0 bases and 3 bases respectively, with 15 bases between them. This CDR3 has 17 residues. Germline CDR1 reads LGHNA; CDR2 reads YSLEER. The CDR3 nucleotides are TGCGCCAGCAGCCAAGATATCGAGCAGGGACTCAATCAGCCCCAGCATTTT. The encoded protein is CASSQDIEQGLNQPQHF.

The rearrangement uses TRBV6-5 and TRBJ2-7; 11 positions match TRBD1. The germline V gene encodes CDR1 MNHEY and CDR2 SVGAGI. The CDR3 contains 14 residues. The V segment lost 8 bases and the J segment 3 bases; nucleotides outside the gene matches: 6. The CDR3 region is CASLAGTGGYEQYF. In DNA, the CDR3 is TGTGCCAGCCTAGCGGGGACAGGGGGCTACGAGCAGTACTTC.

V and J are TRBV5-1 and TRBJ2-1; no clear D gene. Germline CDR1 SGHRS, CDR2 YFSETQ. Trimming left V 0 bases short and J 3 bases short, with 13 bases between. The CDR3 has 16 amino acids. The CDR3 sequence is CASSLGGGLDYNEQFF. CDR3 bases: TGCGCCAGCAGCTTGGGTGGCGGCTTGGACTACAATGAGCAGTTCTTC.

This chain connects TRBV10-3 to TRBJ2-1, with 15 bases lining up with TRBD2. Germline V gene lookup returns CDR1 ENHRY and CDR2 SYGVKD. V lost 5 bases and J lost 7; bases outside the gene matches: 6. This CDR3 is 16 amino acids long. For the CDR3, the DNA is TGTGCCATCAGTCGGACTAGCGGGGGGGCCGGGAATGAGCAGTTCTTC. Protein product: CAISRTSGGAGNEQFF.

This rearrangement joins TRBV5-6 to TRBJ1-1; the D is unclear. This CDR3 spans 16 amino acids. The ends were cut back, 4 bases at V and 0 bases at J, with 16 bases in the middle. Germline-derived CDR1 and CDR2 are SGHDT and YYEEEE. CDR3 DNA: TGTGCCAGCAGCCTCTTTCGCGGTTACATGAACACTGAAGCTTTCTTT. Translation: CASSLFRGYMNTEAFF.

The chain joins TRBV7-2 to TRBJ2-2; 10 bases map to TRBD2. CDR1 is SGHTA, CDR2 FQGNSA, per germline. V was pared by 1 base and J by 8 bases, with 4 bases of the junction left unmatched. The CDR3 has 15 amino acids. The CDR3 is CASSLGTSGRGELFF. For the CDR3, the DNA is TGTGCCAGCAGCTTAGGGACTAGCGGAAGGGGGGAGCTGTTTTTT.

The chain joins TRBV5-6 to TRBJ1-4; a weak D match, TRBD1 (5 bases). The V end lost 4 bases, the J end lost 0 bases, and 7 bases lay between the germline ends. The CDR3 is 14 residues long. In germline, CDR1 is SGHDT, CDR2 YYEEEE. CDR3 amino acids: CASSPRATNEKLFF. Here the CDR3 DNA reads TGTGCCAGCAGCCCCAGGGCAACTAATGAAAAACTGTTTTTT.

With regard to this clone: Germline and junction disagree at one end, which may indicate a read error. The chain uses TRBV6-2 or TRBV6-3 and TRBJ1-2; possible D gene TRBD1, 5 bases. In germline, CDR1 is MNHEY, CDR2 SVGEGT. This CDR3 contains 11 residues. The CDR3 is CASSTRGTESF. CDR3 coding DNA: TGTGCCAGCAGTACGCGCGGGACGGAGAGCTTC.

This clone has a single count. J is TRBJ1-3 and V is TRBV4-1, with 9 bases identical to TRBD1. Germline loops: CDR1 MGHRA, CDR2 YSYEKL. V dropped 0 bases and J dropped 1; count of bases not matched to a gene: 10. The CDR3 extends over 19 amino acids. The CDR3 DNA reads as TGCGCCAGCAGCCAAGAGCCGGGACAGGGAGCTTCATCTGGAAACACCATATATTTT. It encodes CASSQEPGQGASSGNTIYF.

The chain uses TRBV7-9 and TRBJ2-7, with D unresolved. V was trimmed by 5 bases and J by 0 bases, leaving 11 bases between them. The CDR3 runs 14 residues. Germline V gene data show CDR1 as SEHNR and CDR2 as FQNEAQ (reference sequence). In DNA form, the CDR3 reads TGTGCCAGCAGCCACGACCGCTTCTCCTACGAGCAGTACTTC. Translation gives CASSHDRFSYEQYF.

The chain carries TRBV12-3 or TRBV12-4 and TRBJ1-1; D not resolved. This CDR3 region has 13 residues. V was cut by 10 bases and J by 1 base, with 13 bases left in between. CDR3 nucleotides: TGTGCCATCATAGGAGAGGGGAACACTGAAGCTTTCTTT. Its translation is CAIIGEGNTEAFF.